Following are 14 T cell receptor beta chains from one sample sequenced in a study of blood T cell repertoires in COVID-19. Profiling relied on immunoSEQ multiplex PCR, and the TCRdb table lists in-frame clones only, not all of them. The table records about 90,000 clones, approximately 80% of them present only once. Material for sequencing was peripheral blood. The receptors originated from a man aged 50-59 years with acute or convalescent COVID-19.

A note on this clone: Other DNA sequences in the same sample also yield this CDR3. The rearrangement uses TRBV5-1 and TRBJ2-3, with D possibly matching TRBD2 (5 bases). Trimming stripped 0 bases from V and 2 bases from J, with 13 bases between. Germline V gene data show CDR1 as SGHRS and CDR2 as YFSETQ. The CDR3 extends over 16 amino acids. Here the CDR3 DNA reads TGCGCCAGCAGCTTGGGCAGTGGAGGTTCCACAGATACGCAGTATTTT. Translated: CASSLGSGGSTDTQYF.

This chain connects TRBV6-5 to TRBJ2-3; TRBD2 agrees at 7 bases. The trim removed 2 bases at V and 4 bases at J, leaving 6 bases unmatched. The CDR3 runs to 15 residues. Looked up from germline, CDR1 is MNHEY and CDR2 is SVGAGI. CDR3 DNA sequence: TGTGCCAGCAGTTACGCGGCGGGAGTTGCAGATACGCAGTATTTT. It is translated as CASSYAAGVADTQYF.

The J gene is TRBJ1-6, the V gene TRBV28; D may be TRBD1 (6 bases). V lost 3 bases to trimming and J lost 6 bases, with 9 bases between them. The CDR3 covers 14 residues. Germline-derived CDR1 and CDR2 are MDHEN and SYDVKM. Here the CDR3 DNA reads TGTGCCAGCAGTTTTGGGGGCCGTAATTCACCCCTCCACTTT. Encoded protein: CASSFGGRNSPLHF.

This chain uses TRBV5-1 with TRBJ2-2, with a possible D match to TRBD1 (5 bases). The CDR3 length is 16 residues. Trimming removed 6 bases from V and 1 base from J, with 16 bases in between. Germline V gene data show CDR1 as SGHRS and CDR2 as YFSETQ. For the CDR3, the DNA is TGCGCCAGCAAGGAGTTGCAGGGAATGAACACCGGGGAGCTGTTTTTT. It is translated as CASKELQGMNTGELFF.

The J gene is TRBJ2-7, the V gene TRBV29-1; TRBD2 agrees at 14 bases. Germline CDR1 reads SQVTM; CDR2 reads ANQGSEA. The CDR3 spans 15 residues. V was clipped by 1 base and J by 7 bases; unmatched bases: 6. DNA of the CDR3: TGCAGCGTTGAAGCGACTAGCGGGAGGGCGGGTGAGCAGTACTTC. Protein: CSVEATSGRAGEQYF.

This chain joins TRBV7-2 and TRBJ2-5; a possible D gene is TRBD2 (6 bases). Germline-derived CDR1 and CDR2 are SGHTA and FQGNSA. V lost 4 bases and J 5 bases, leaving 23 bases between the germline ends. This CDR3 comprises 17 residues. The CDR3 protein is CASSSLARVQGWETQYF. CDR3 sequence (DNA): TGTGCCAGCAGCTCTCTAGCGCGGGTCCAAGGATGGGAGACCCAGTACTTC.

This rearrangement joins TRBV5-1 to TRBJ2-5; 9 nucleotides align to TRBD2. Germline CDR1 reads SGHRS; CDR2 reads YFSETQ. The V and J ends lost 4 bases and 3 bases, in that order; junction bases with no gene match: 10. The CDR3 extends over 16 amino acids. The CDR3 here is CASSPTSGGTKETQYF. The CDR3 nucleotides read TGCGCCAGCAGCCCGACTAGCGGCGGGACAAAAGAGACCCAGTACTTC.

This clone was counted between two and nine times. The chain carries TRBV27 and TRBJ2-1; 7 bases line up with TRBD1. This CDR3 contains 16 residues. V was pared by 6 bases and J by 6 bases, with 14 bases of the junction left unmatched. Germline assignment: CDR1 MNHEY and CDR2 SMNVEV (reference sequence). The CDR3 sequence: CASSVRDSLGSNEQFF. The CDR3 DNA reads TGTGCCAGCAGCGTACGGGACAGCTTAGGTAGCAATGAGCAGTTCTTC.

The V gene is TRBV7-6, the J gene TRBJ1-6, with 9 bases matching TRBD1. Germline V gives CDR1 SGHVS, CDR2 FNYEAQ. Germline trimming cut 1 base from V and 7 bases from J; bases unmatched to any gene: 2. This CDR3 has 15 residues. This CDR3 reads CASSLVGTGNSPLHF. Written as DNA, the CDR3 is TGTGCCAGCAGCTTAGTCGGGACAGGGAATTCACCCCTCCACTTT.

The chain links TRBV4-1 to TRBJ1-2, with 8 nucleotides matching TRBD1. The CDR3 contains 15 residues. The junction had 8 bases not matched to a gene; V was cut back by 0 bases and J by 8 bases. Per the germline V gene, CDR1 is MGHRA and CDR2 is YSYEKL. CDR3 DNA: TGCGCCAGCAGCCAAGACAGGGGGCGCGGTTGGGGCTACACCTTC. Residues: CASSQDRGRGWGYTF.

The chain uses TRBV7-3 and TRBJ2-5; TRBD1 matches at 7 bases. This CDR3 has 13 amino acids. V was pared by 5 bases and J by 2 bases, with 2 bases of the junction left unmatched. CDR1 and CDR2 from the germline V gene are SGHTA and FQGTGA. The CDR3 sequence is CASSRGQQETQYF. Here the CDR3 DNA reads TGTGCCAGCAGCCGGGGACAGCAAGAGACCCAGTACTTC.

This clone was picked up a small number of times. The chain carries TRBV7-2 and TRBJ1-1; 8 bases map to TRBD1. The CDR3 covers 14 residues. Losses at the gene ends were 2 bases for V and 4 bases for J; bases not matched to a gene: 3. CDR1 is SGHTA, CDR2 FQGNSA, per germline. CDR3 sequence (DNA): TGTGCCAGCAGCTTACAGGGGGCAAGCACTGAAGCTTTCTTT. Translated: CASSLQGASTEAFF.

This chain links TRBV6-6 with TRBJ1-4, with D maybe TRBD1 (6 bases). This CDR3 contains 15 residues. Germline-derived CDR1 and CDR2 are MNHNY and SVGAGI (reference sequence). Trimming took 6 bases from V and 0 from J, leaving 11 bases between them. CDR3 DNA: TGTGCCAGCAGGACCAGGGGATCAACTAATGAAAAACTGTTTTTT. This gives the protein CASRTRGSTNEKLFF.

The CDR3 DNA is TGTGCCAGCGTGGCCGGGGGAGGGGCCTACAATGAGCAGTTCTTC. It specifies CASVAGGGAYNEQFF. The rearrangement uses TRBV2 and TRBJ2-1; 7 nucleotides match TRBD2. V was pared by 8 bases and J by 2 bases, with 9 bases of the junction left unmatched. Looked up from germline, CDR1 is SNHLY and CDR2 is FYNNEI. This CDR3 has 15 residues.